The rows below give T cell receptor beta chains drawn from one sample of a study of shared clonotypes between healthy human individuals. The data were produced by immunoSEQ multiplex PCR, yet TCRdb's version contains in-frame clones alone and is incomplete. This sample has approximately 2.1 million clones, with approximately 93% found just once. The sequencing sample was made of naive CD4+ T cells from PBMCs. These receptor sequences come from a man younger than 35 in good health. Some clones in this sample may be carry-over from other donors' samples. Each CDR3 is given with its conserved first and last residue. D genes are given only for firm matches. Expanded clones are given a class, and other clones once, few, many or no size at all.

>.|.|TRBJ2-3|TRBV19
TGTGCCAGTCGTCGTGACCCTAGCACAGATACGCAGTATTTT
CASRRDPSTDTQYF
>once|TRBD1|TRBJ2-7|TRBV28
TGTGCCAGCAGTCCCCAGGACAGGCCCTACGAGCAGTACTTC
CASSPQDRPYEQYF
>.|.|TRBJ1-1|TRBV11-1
TGTGCCAGCAGCATCGGACAGTCGAACACTGAAGCTTTCTTT
CASSIGQSNTEAFF
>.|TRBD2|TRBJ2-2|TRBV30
TGTGCCTTCACCACTAGCGGGCCCGGGGAGCTGTTTTTT
CAFTTSGPGELFF
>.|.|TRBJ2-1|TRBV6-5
TGTGCCAGCAGTTACTCGAGACTCAATGAGCAGTTCTTC
CASSYSRLNEQFF
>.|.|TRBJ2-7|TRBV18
TGTGCCAGCTCACCTGGGAGGAGTGGCCAAGGGACCTCCTACGAGCAGTACTTC
CASSPGRSGQGTSYEQYF
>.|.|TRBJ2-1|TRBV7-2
TGTGCCAGCAGCTTAGGGGGCTCAGTTAGCTACAATGAGCAGTTCTTC
CASSLGGSVSYNEQFF
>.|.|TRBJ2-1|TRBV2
TGTGCCAGCAGTGATAGGGGACGGGGTTCGAATGAGCAGTTCTTC
CASSDRGRGSNEQFF
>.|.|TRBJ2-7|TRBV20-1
TGCAGTGCCGGGGACCCCTACGAGCAGTACTTC
CSAGDPYEQYF
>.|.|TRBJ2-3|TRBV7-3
TGTGCCAGCAGCCCGGGGGTCGGTACGCAGTATTTT
CASSPGVGTQYF
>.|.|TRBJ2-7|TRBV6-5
TGTGCCAGCAGTTACCGGGGCGAGCAGTACTTC
CASSYRGEQYF
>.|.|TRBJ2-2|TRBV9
TGTGCCAGCAGCGTAGGACAGCCTAACACCGGGGAGCTGTTTTTT
CASSVGQPNTGELFF